Many counts were recorded for the clone carrying this TCR beta chain. The antigen is not known. The CDR3 runs to 15 residues. V was pared by 3 bases and J by 5 bases, with 15 bases between. These data belong to a study of T cell repertoires in cytomegalovirus infection. Across the study: HLA-C-restricted CMV epitopes, recently identified, and well-studied HLA-B-restricted ones were used by the study. Public signatures in TCR beta pointed to CMV infection and matching HLA type.

TCRdb reprocessed the reads via MiXCR and lists one record per CDR3 protein. The sample includes 700,000 to 900,000 distinct CDR3 sequences, 25% to 35% of them seen just once. Regarding the study as a whole: The study found HLA-C-restricted CMV-specific TCR beta clonotypes dominating the ex vivo response.

The chain employs TRBV12-3 or TRBV12-4 and TRBJ2-3; D may match TRBD1 or TRBD2 (7 bases each). The sequencing used cultured CD8+ T cells from PBMCs, collected from culture after CMV antigen stimulation. The source is a human donor in good health (CMV status not recorded). Some clones in this sample may be carry-over from other donors' samples. The CDR3 region has the DNA TGTGCCAGCAGTTTCGGGGGGACAGAGGGAGATACGCAGTATTTT. Translating it yields CASSFGGTEGDTQYF.